This T cell receptor beta chain was sequenced for a study of T-cell memory formation after mild COVID-19. There are many counts of this clonotype. It was 5'RACE with constant-segment primers that produced the TCR alpha and TCR beta cDNA libraries, which carried sample barcodes and UMIs. Each CDR3 protein gets one entry after TCRdb re-called the 5' RACE reads with MiXCR. The sample lists 190,000 or so distinct CDR3 sequences; 10% were seen once. The V end lost 4 bases, the J end lost 2 bases, and 7 bases lay between the germline ends. The CDR3 is 12 residues long. The germline V gene encodes CDR1 DFQATT and CDR2 SNEGSKA (reference sequence).

The sequencing sample was made of PBMCs or a T cell subset sorted from them (not recorded which). The chain carries TRBV20-1 and TRBJ2-3; possible D gene TRBD2, 6 bases. The clonotype comes from a man in his late teens or twenties who had mild COVID-19 (a few samples of this study predate the infection). Cell type and time point are not known. CDR3 sequence: CSATGDTDTQYF. CDR3 coding DNA: TGCAGTGCTACGGGGGACACAGATACGCAGTATTTT.